This is a list of T cell receptor beta chains from one sample in a study of shared clonotypes between healthy human individuals. Libraries were prepared by immunoSEQ multiplex PCR; TCRdb keeps only in-frame clonotypes and omits some of them. The top ten hold 1.5% to 2% of the sample, which has 600,000 to 700,000 clones, about three quarters seen once. Sequenced sample: memory CD4+ T cells sorted from blood. These receptor sequences come from a woman aged 25 to 39 in good health. Each CDR3 is given with its conserved first and last residue. Fields, in order: J gene, clone size, V gene, D gene, CDR3 protein. D genes are given only for firm matches. Not every row has a clone size; where given, it reads once, few, many or a size class.

J: TRBJ2-3
size: few
V: TRBV10-3
D: NA
CDR3: CATAPGATSTDTQYF

J: TRBJ2-6
size: NA
V: TRBV5-5
D: NA
CDR3: CASSQQGTPSGANVLTF

J: TRBJ2-7
size: NA
V: TRBV28
D: TRBD1
CDR3: CASIGTAGEQYF

J: TRBJ1-3
size: NA
V: TRBV13
D: TRBD1
CDR3: CASSSRQGLLRSGNTIYF

J: TRBJ1-3
size: NA
V: TRBV27
D: NA
CDR3: CASGTLSGNTIYF

J: TRBJ2-3
size: NA
V: TRBV4-1
D: NA
CDR3: CASSQNRDTDTQYF

J: TRBJ2-3
size: NA
V: TRBV11-1
D: NA
CDR3: CASSPNRDTQYF

J: TRBJ1-1
size: NA
V: TRBV5-4
D: NA
CDR3: CASSLDRGEAFF

J: TRBJ2-7
size: few
V: TRBV18
D: NA
CDR3: CASSPSKPNEQYF

J: TRBJ1-2
size: NA
V: TRBV14
D: NA
CDR3: CASSQQINYGYTF

J: TRBJ2-5
size: NA
V: TRBV6-5
D: TRBD2
CDR3: CASSPGLAGQETQYF

J: TRBJ2-1
size: NA
V: TRBV5-1
D: TRBD2
CDR3: CASRQNTGGEQFF

J: TRBJ2-7
size: many
V: TRBV6-1
D: TRBD1
CDR3: CASIVDRGYEQYF

J: TRBJ1-1
size: NA
V: TRBV2
D: TRBD1
CDR3: CASSPIIYGTGNTEAFF

J: TRBJ2-3
size: NA
V: TRBV2
D: NA
CDR3: CASSEWARSTTDTQYF

J: TRBJ1-5
size: NA
V: TRBV28
D: TRBD1
CDR3: CASSIPRDRVYYLSNQPQHF

J: TRBJ1-1
size: few
V: TRBV30
D: TRBD1
CDR3: CAWNRGRVVNTEAFF

J: TRBJ2-5
size: few
V: TRBV11-2
D: TRBD1
CDR3: CASSRDSQETQYF

J: TRBJ2-7
size: NA
V: TRBV5-1
D: TRBD1
CDR3: CASSLKITGGSSYEQYF

J: TRBJ2-1
size: NA
V: TRBV7-3
D: NA
CDR3: CASSYPGGNEQFF

J: TRBJ1-6
size: NA
V: TRBV11-2
D: NA
CDR3: CASSLGDYYNSPLHF

J: TRBJ2-5
size: NA
V: TRBV27
D: TRBD1
CDR3: CASSSRTGETQYF

J: TRBJ2-1
size: NA
V: TRBV7-9
D: TRBD2
CDR3: CATAGGGSSYNEQFF

J: TRBJ2-5
size: NA
V: TRBV28
D: NA
CDR3: CASGNRLASGQETQYF

J: TRBJ2-2
size: NA
V: TRBV4-1
D: TRBD1
CDR3: CASSQGQGNTGELFF

J: TRBJ2-7
size: NA
V: TRBV9
D: TRBD1
CDR3: CASSPSGTGPYEQYF

J: TRBJ1-5
size: NA
V: TRBV19
D: NA
CDR3: CASSITMGPRGQPQHF

J: TRBJ1-5
size: NA
V: TRBV5-1
D: NA
CDR3: CASSLLRRSFNQPQHF

J: TRBJ2-3
size: NA
V: TRBV19
D: TRBD2
CDR3: CASSRATSGTTDTQYF